This TCR beta chain is from a study of T cells in Graves' hyperthyroidism and ophthalmopathy. Study-level points and caveats: Expanded thyroid clonotypes (above 0.001) were mostly also found in blood. Ophthalmopathy could be told apart from stable hyperthyroidism with a 13 V-J model.

Comments on this clonotype: Its target is unknown.

Amplified TCR beta CDR3 regions came from RNA transcripts. During a first-round RT-PCR of the TCR CDR3, the HTBI primer set was used. TCRdb used MiXCR to reprocess the multiplex PCR reads, holding one entry per CDR3 protein. The sample consists of 350,000 to 450,000 distinct CDR3 sequences, approximately 15% of them appearing once. In germline, CDR1 is SGDLS, CDR2 YYNGEE. V lost 0 bases, J lost 1 base, and 13 bases lay in between. This CDR3 has 16 amino acids. The chain recombines TRBV9 with TRBJ1-1; tentative D call: TRBD1 (5 bases). The sequence was collected from a woman aged 55-69 years with Graves' hyperthyroidism. Sequenced input: blood. The CDR3 DNA sequence: TGTGCCAGCAGCGTAGCGATTGGGGCCCCGAACACTGAAGCTTTCTTT. Translation: CASSVAIGAPNTEAFF.